The clone carrying this T cell receptor (beta chain) was recorded a few times. Absent ophthalmopathy progression within 18 months defined stable Graves' hyperthyroidism. Lactation, pregnancy, other autoimmune disease or uncontrolled infection led to exclusion of patients. Each diagnosis was grounded in clinical symptoms, serum thyroxine and TRAb, thyroid ultrasound, and orbital computed tomography. TCR beta CDR3 region amplification was performed from RNA transcripts. Carried out on the TCR CDR3, a first-round RT-PCR used the HTBI primer set. TCRdb used MiXCR to reprocess the multiplex PCR reads, holding one entry per CDR3 protein. Counted here are about 360,000 distinct CDR3 sequences, around 14% occurring once; the ten biggest clones make up 9.2%. The data originate from a study of T cells in Graves' hyperthyroidism and ophthalmopathy. About the study: Prior to any treatment, at the point of initial diagnosis, peripheral blood was collected.

CDR3 size: 13 residues. Trimming cost V 2 bases and J 5 bases, with 9 bases left between them. The V gene's germline CDR1 is LGHNA and CDR2 YNFKEQ. The sequence was collected from a woman aged 18-29 years with Graves' hyperthyroidism. This chain links TRBV4-2 with TRBJ1-2, with D tentatively TRBD1 (5 bases). The sequenced sample consisted of blood. CDR3 residues: CASSQQGWYGYTF. The CDR3 nucleotides are TGTGCCAGCAGCCAACAGGGCTGGTATGGCTACACCTTC.